The sequence of this T cell receptor beta chain was determined in a study of T-cell memory formation after mild COVID-19 (dated by TCRdb to 2020 to 2022). Context from the whole study: TCR sequence clusters from the two donors were largely donor specific. In two donors, T-cell clones that expanded and contracted after mild COVID-19 were followed by sequencing TCRalpha and TCRbeta repertoires longitudinally. Two young, previously healthy adult volunteers made up the cohort, one male and one female. The study at large found these results: SARS-CoV-2 specificity of the second-wave clones peaking on day 37 was not confirmed. The detection of some responding clones in pre-infection memory suggests that pre-existing cross-reactive memory T cells joined the SARS-CoV-2 response. The study covered only a couple of mild cases, and larger cohorts including severe cases with pre-infection samples were considered necessary. Clones contracting from day 15 to 85 had balanced CD4/CD8 phenotypes, while a second wave expanding from day 15 to 37 was biased towards CD4+. Contracting CD4+ clones were found mainly in CM and EM memory subsets, while CD8+ clones were enriched in EMRA.

The reads were generated on an Illumina NovaSeq 6000. cDNA libraries for TCRalpha and TCRbeta were prepared by 5'RACE using constant-segment primers, with sample barcodes and unique molecular identifiers added. RNA was extracted from every sample with Trizol reagent. The libraries were amplified in two PCR steps, and the second step added a second sample barcode and Illumina TruSeq adapters. Sequencing of the libraries was done on an Illumina NovaSeq, producing 2 x 150 bp paired-end reads. The study's processing was this. Reads were demultiplexed and collapsed into UMI-guided consensus sequences with migec v1.2.7. Using mixcr v2.1.11, UMI consensuses were aligned to TRA and TRB V and J templates and then assembled into clonotypes. A clonotype was counted as expanded or contracted only if both edgeR and NoisET called the change significant, with noise models trained on biological replicates. For edgeR calls, the cutoffs were a false discovery rate-adjusted p below 0.01 and a log2 fold-change threshold of 1. PCA with hierarchical clustering of max-normalized trajectories of the 1000 most abundant clonotypes was used as exploratory dynamics analysis. The CD4 or CD8 phenotype of responding clones was assigned using the separately sequenced CD4+ and CD8+ repertoires. TCRdb reprocessed the public reads (quality trimming at Q25 with fastp, clone calling with MiXCR) and kept in-frame beta chains. Duplicate CDR3 protein sequences are folded into a single record with the most common DNA and genes. For this entry, the V and J calls and clone size follow TCRdb and not the study's own pipeline. Present in this sample are about 350,000 distinct CDR3 sequences, roughly 13% of which were seen just once. The top ten clones comprise about 20% of the sample.

This clonotype has more than one count but fewer than ten. What this receptor recognizes is not known. Within one base of it there is no much larger clone, and no base qualities were kept. Ficoll-Paque density gradient centrifugation was the method used to isolate PBMCs. The CDR3 holds 16 amino acids from the cysteine to the phenylalanine. Only CDR3 DNA remains: 48 bases, in frame from the first base. Looking up the germline V gene yields CDR1 SGHTA and CDR2 FQGTGA. Trimming takes 3 bases off V and 5 bases off J; junction bases not matched to a gene: 6. Sequencing was done on a sample of PBMCs or a T cell subset sorted from them (not recorded which). The chain joins TRBV7-3 to TRBJ2-2; 10 bases in the junction line up with TRBD2. The TCR originated in a man aged 18 to 35 who had mild COVID-19 (a few samples of this study predate the infection). The sample titles of this study are shuffled in the database, so cell type and time point are left out; the donor was told from shared clones. CDR3 protein: CASSFLAGGWTGELFF. The DNA sequence reads TGTGCCAGCAGCTTTTTAGCGGGGGGCTGGACCGGGGAGCTGTTTTTT.